This T cell receptor (beta chain) was recovered during a study of blood T cell repertoires in COVID-19. Study at large: Sources were T cells, B-cell-depleted T cells, or PBMCs; the material itself was cDNA or gDNA.

Original methodology: Estimation of nucleated cell counts relied on the amplification of reference gene primers. Method: immunoSEQ multiplex PCR; TCRdb's copy keeps in-frame clones and lacks some. Clone size and V and J calls were adopted from that table, with D and trimming inferred from the DNA. The data show roughly 110,000 clones, roughly 86% seen once. CDR3 length: 15 residues. The germline V gene encodes CDR1 SGHRS and CDR2 YFSETQ. V lost 1 base to trimming and J lost 4 bases; unmatched junction nucleotides: 6. The TCR was taken from a man aged 35 to 55 with acute or convalescent COVID-19. The V and J genes are TRBV5-1 and TRBJ2-3; TRBD2 aligns across 7 bases. Input material: peripheral blood. CDR3 coding DNA: TGCGCCAGCAGCTTGATTATCGGACTAGCAGATACGCAGTATTTT. This translates into CASSLIIGLADTQYF.